The present T cell receptor (beta chain) was sequenced within a study of shared clonotypes between healthy human individuals. Repertoires were generated with immunoSEQ multiplex PCR, while TCRdb's copy carries only in-frame clones and drops some. The table has some 200,000 clones, 66% seen once; the top ten hold more than 9%. Germline V lookup: CDR1 MDHEN, CDR2 SYDVKM. The CDR3 extends over 12 amino acids. V lost 8 bases and J lost 6; bases outside the gene matches: 5. The gene calls are TRBV28 and TRBJ2-3; 7 bases match TRBD2. Sequenced material: memory CD4+ T cells sorted from blood. Described subset: CD45RA-negative fraction. This clonotype originated in a man in his thirties or forties in good health. DNA of the CDR3: TGTGCCAGCGGTGGGACTACCGATACGCAGTATTTT. The encoded protein is CASGGTTDTQYF. The full variable domain, completed using reference TRBV28 and TRBJ2-3, is DVKVTQSSRYLVKRTGEKVFLECVQDMDHENMFWYRQDPGLGLRLIYFSYDVKMKEKGDIPEGYSVSREKKERFSLILESASTNQTSMYLCASGGTTDTQYFGPGTRLTVL.